These T cell receptor beta chains were read from a single sample in a study of blood T cell repertoires in COVID-19. Method: immunoSEQ multiplex PCR; TCRdb's copy keeps in-frame clones and lacks some. Of over 120,000 clones in the sample, about 85% are singletons; the top ten hold approximately 5.2%. The sequenced sample consisted of peripheral blood. These receptors were collected from a woman aged 70-85 years with COVID-19, enrolled during active disease. Each CDR3 is given with its conserved first and last residue. The D gene is left open where the match is weak. Clone size is stated in some rows and not others, as once, few, many or a class when expanded.

v_gene	j_gene	d_gene	abundance	CDR3aa	CDR3nt
TRBV18	TRBJ1-1	NA	NA	CASSPQEGTEAFF	TGTGCCAGCTCACCACAGGAGGGCACTGAAGCTTTCTTT
TRBV5-1	TRBJ1-3	NA	NA	CASSANHNTIYF	TGCGCCAGCAGCGCGAACCACAACACCATATATTTT
TRBV29-1	TRBJ1-1	NA	NA	CSVEPGGNTEAFF	TGCAGCGTTGAGCCCGGAGGGAACACTGAAGCTTTCTTT
TRBV28	TRBJ2-7	TRBD2	few	CATRTSGAYEQYF	TGTGCGACACGGACTAGCGGAGCCTACGAGCAGTACTTC
TRBV5-1	TRBJ2-5	NA	NA	CASSLLEGGETQYF	TGCGCCAGCAGCCTCCTCGAGGGCGGAGAGACCCAGTACTTC
TRBV6-5	TRBJ2-6	NA	NA	CASTKGAGANVLTF	TGTGCCAGCACCAAGGGAGCTGGGGCCAACGTCCTGACTTTC
TRBV5-1	TRBJ2-5	NA	once	CASTGVYATHF	TGCGCCAGCACCGGAGTTTATGCTACACACTTC
TRBV10-2	TRBJ1-1	NA	NA	CASLRGMNTEAFF	TGCGCCAGCCTCCGGGGTATGAACACTGAAGCTTTCTTT
TRBV5-1	TRBJ1-2	TRBD1	few	CASSSGQGSNYGYTF	TGCGCCAGCAGCTCGGGACAGGGTTCTAACTATGGCTACACCTTC
TRBV29-1	TRBJ1-1	NA	NA	CSTLSQGRRGEAFF	TGCAGCACTCTGAGCCAGGGCAGAAGGGGTGAAGCTTTCTTT
TRBV12-3/TRBV12-4	TRBJ2-5	NA	NA	CASSLDRRETQYF	TGTGCCAGCAGTTTAGACAGGCGGGAGACCCAGTACTTC
TRBV2	TRBJ2-1	TRBD2	NA	CASSEVRLAVYNEQFF	TGTGCCAGCAGTGAAGTCAGACTAGCGGTATACAATGAGCAGTTCTTC
TRBV23-1	TRBJ2-3	TRBD1	NA	CASRRDRGFADTQYF	TGCGCCAGCAGACGGGACAGGGGCTTCGCAGATACGCAGTATTTT
TRBV30	TRBJ1-3	TRBD1	NA	CAWSVAGSSAGGAGNTIYF	TGTGCCTGGAGTGTCGCGGGGAGTTCGGCAGGGGGAGCTGGAAACACCATATATTTT
TRBV5-1	TRBJ1-1	NA	once	CASSLSQVGGTEAFF	TGCGCCAGCAGCTTGAGTCAGGTCGGGGGCACTGAAGCTTTCTTT
TRBV19	TRBJ1-2	TRBD1	NA	CASSTGQGVYGYTF	TGTGCCAGTAGTACCGGACAGGGCGTCTATGGCTACACCTTC
TRBV27	TRBJ2-7	NA	NA	CASSLGAGATREQYF	TGTGCCAGCAGTTTAGGAGCCGGAGCAACTCGGGAGCAGTACTTC
TRBV6-6	TRBJ1-4	TRBD1	few	CASRTGAWNEKLFF	TGTGCCAGCAGGACAGGGGCGTGGAATGAAAAACTGTTTTTT
TRBV28	TRBJ1-1	NA	NA	CASSWPPGTPLLNTEAFF	TGTGCCAGCAGTTGGCCCCCAGGTACCCCTCTTCTAAACACTGAAGCTTTCTTT
TRBV19	TRBJ2-2	NA	NA	CASSSGQNTGELFF	TGTGCCAGTAGTAGCGGGCAGAACACCGGGGAGCTGTTTTTT
TRBV5-4	TRBJ2-1	TRBD1	NA	CASSLATGGNEQFF	TGTGCCAGCAGCTTGGCCACAGGGGGCAATGAGCAGTTCTTC
TRBV6-4	TRBJ1-6	NA	NA	CASGEGVGSPLHF	TGTGCCAGCGGAGAGGGGGTTGGTTCACCCCTCCACTTT
TRBV6-5	TRBJ2-4	NA	NA	CASSSTVLAKNIQYF	TGTGCCAGCAGTTCGACAGTTTTAGCCAAAAACATTCAGTACTTC
TRBV2	TRBJ1-1	NA	NA	CASSFGRGNTEAFF	TGTGCCAGCAGTTTCGGACGGGGGAACACTGAAGCTTTCTTT
TRBV14	TRBJ1-2	TRBD1	few	CASSQRTGSSYGYTF	TGTGCCAGCAGCCAGAGGACAGGGTCAAGTTACGGCTACACCTTC
TRBV7-2	TRBJ2-7	NA	NA	CASSHRVGEQYF	TGTGCCAGCAGCCACAGGGTTGGCGAGCAGTACTTC
TRBV7-9	TRBJ2-7	NA	once	CASTLGIWGDEQYF	TGTGCCAGCACCCTGGGTATCTGGGGGGACGAGCAGTACTTC
TRBV2	TRBJ1-2	NA	NA	CASSVQVSGDGYTF	TGTGCCAGCAGTGTGCAGGTGTCAGGGGATGGCTACACCTTC
TRBV5-8	TRBJ2-1	TRBD2	few	CASSLGVLAAEQFF	TGTGCCAGCAGCTTGGGGGTACTAGCGGCCGAGCAGTTCTTC
TRBV2	TRBJ1-1	NA	NA	CASTGSVNTEAFF	TGTGCCAGCACCGGGAGTGTGAACACTGAAGCTTTCTTT
TRBV5-6	TRBJ1-2	NA	few	CASSLAGGYGYTF	TGTGCCAGCAGCTTGGCGGGCGGGTATGGCTACACCTTC
TRBV5-1	TRBJ2-1	NA	NA	CASNYYNEQFF	TGCGCCAGCAATTACTACAATGAGCAGTTCTTC
TRBV7-2	TRBJ2-3	NA	NA	CASSLMGRGADTQYF	TGTGCCAGCAGCTTGATGGGGAGGGGGGCAGATACGCAGTATTTT
TRBV5-5	TRBJ1-4	TRBD1	NA	CASSWSPGTGNEKLFF	TGTGCCAGCAGCTGGAGCCCCGGGACAGGGAATGAAAAACTGTTTTTT
TRBV19	TRBJ2-3	TRBD2	NA	CASSIGGVPGTQYF	TGTGCCAGTAGTATCGGGGGGGTCCCCGGTACGCAGTATTTT
TRBV4-2	TRBJ1-6	TRBD1	NA	CASSQGTGYNSPLHF	TGTGCCAGCAGCCAAGGGACAGGTTATAATTCACCCCTCCACTTT
TRBV30	TRBJ1-1	NA	NA	CAQGENTEAFF	TGTGCCCAAGGGGAGAACACTGAAGCTTTCTTT
TRBV5-6	TRBJ1-1	TRBD1	NA	CASSRGREGEAFF	TGTGCCAGCTCTAGGGGGCGCGAAGGTGAAGCTTTCTTT